Listed below are T cell receptor beta chains from one sample, sequenced in a study of blood T cell repertoires in COVID-19. Data came from immunoSEQ multiplex PCR; TCRdb stores just in-frame clones and leaves some out. The top ten hold about an eighth of the sample, which has some 80,000 clones, more than 75% seen once. Sequencing input: peripheral blood. The receptors originated from a human donor in a cohort sampled during active COVID-19. Each CDR3 is given with its conserved first and last residue. The D gene is left open where the match is weak. Rows may omit the clone size; those that give it use once, few, many or a size class.

abundance	v_gene	j_gene	d_gene	CDR3aa	CDR3nt
NA	TRBV28	TRBJ2-1	TRBD2	CASRPSGGSYNEQFF	TGTGCCAGCAGACCTAGCGGGGGCTCCTACAATGAGCAGTTCTTC
NA	TRBV2	TRBJ2-7	TRBD1	CASSLDRGEQYF	TGTGCCAGCAGTCTGGACAGGGGCGAGCAGTACTTC
NA	TRBV4-1	TRBJ2-5	NA	CASSLFSGGLGETQYF	TGCGCCAGCAGCCTTTTCTCCGGGGGTTTGGGGGAGACCCAGTACTTC
NA	TRBV10-3	TRBJ1-2	NA	CAISERGVGYTF	TGTGCCATCAGTGAGCGCGGGGTTGGCTACACCTTC
NA	TRBV13	TRBJ1-1	NA	CASSSSVGGAYTEAFF	TGTGCCAGCAGCTCTAGTGTGGGGGGGGCTTACACTGAAGCTTTCTTT
NA	TRBV7-9	TRBJ2-3	NA	CASSSRLGSDLQYF	TGTGCCAGCAGCTCCCGCCTCGGGTCCGACTTGCAGTATTTT
NA	TRBV5-5	TRBJ1-3	NA	CASSLGGLGRQRSIYF	TGTGCCAGCAGCTTGGGCGGGCTGGGCAGGCAAAGGTCCATATATTTT
NA	TRBV6-5	TRBJ2-5	TRBD1	CASRKTGGGETQYF	TGTGCCAGCAGGAAGACAGGGGGAGGCGAGACCCAGTACTTC
once	TRBV28	TRBJ1-1	TRBD1	CASGTGTAEAFF	TGTGCCAGCGGGACAGGGACCGCTGAAGCTTTCTTT
NA	TRBV5-4	TRBJ2-1	NA	CASSSTVGGNNEQFF	TGTGCCAGCAGCTCGACGGTGGGAGGAAACAATGAGCAGTTCTTC
NA	TRBV10-3	TRBJ1-1	NA	CAISEQNTEAFF	TGTGCCATCAGTGAGCAGAACACTGAAGCTTTCTTT
NA	TRBV7-8	TRBJ2-7	TRBD1	CASSLDRGLGSPYEQYF	TGTGCCAGCAGCTTAGACAGGGGGCTGGGGTCCCCCTACGAGCAGTACTTC
NA	TRBV7-2	TRBJ1-2	NA	CASSFPGTRGHTF	TGTGCCAGCAGCTTCCCGGGGACAAGAGGGCACACCTTC
NA	TRBV3-1/TRBV3-2	TRBJ2-5	TRBD2	CASSQGLAGEIETQYF	TGTGCCAGCAGTCAGGGACTAGCGGGGGAAATAGAGACCCAGTACTTC
few	TRBV6-6	TRBJ2-7	NA	CASSYAQVPYEQYF	TGTGCCAGCAGTTACGCCCAGGTTCCTTACGAGCAGTACTTC
NA	TRBV30	TRBJ2-1	NA	CAWSGASPGGEQFF	TGTGCCTGGAGTGGGGCCTCCCCAGGAGGCGAGCAGTTCTTC
NA	TRBV7-9	TRBJ1-1	NA	CASSFTSGEAFF	TGTGCCAGCAGCTTCACTTCGGGTGAAGCTTTCTTT
few	TRBV25-1	TRBJ2-7	TRBD1	CARSQGYEQYF	TGTGCCCGGTCACAGGGGTACGAGCAGTACTTC
few	TRBV6-1	TRBJ2-7	NA	CASSERGQSYEQYF	TGTGCCAGCAGTGAAAGAGGACAGAGCTACGAGCAGTACTTC
NA	TRBV19	TRBJ2-7	NA	CASSNWRGLSYEQYF	TGTGCCAGTAGCAACTGGAGGGGCTTATCCTACGAGCAGTACTTC
NA	TRBV4-2	TRBJ2-5	NA	CASSLSPETGQETQYF	TGTGCCAGCAGCCTAAGTCCGGAGACAGGCCAAGAGACCCAGTACTTC
NA	TRBV6-1	TRBJ1-2	NA	CASSEGGGRERGYTF	TGTGCCAGCAGTGAGGGGGGGGGCAGGGAGAGGGGCTACACCTTC
once	TRBV20-1	TRBJ2-3	NA	CSASPRGTSTDTQYF	TGCAGTGCTAGTCCGCGCGGTACTAGCACAGATACGCAGTATTTT
NA	TRBV3-1/TRBV3-2	TRBJ2-7	TRBD1	CASSQRGTGVLEQYF	TGTGCCAGCAGCCAGAGGGGGACAGGGGTTCTCGAGCAGTACTTC
NA	TRBV9	TRBJ2-2	NA	CASTRAPNTGELFF	TGTGCCAGCACCAGGGCCCCGAACACCGGGGAGCTGTTTTTT
few	TRBV5-1	TRBJ2-5	NA	CASSLRTNQQETQYF	TGCGCCAGCAGCTTACGCACTAACCAACAAGAGACCCAGTACTTC
NA	TRBV28	TRBJ2-7	NA	CASSSGTTSYEQYF	TGTGCCAGCAGCTCCGGGACAACCTCCTACGAGCAGTACTTC
NA	TRBV5-4	TRBJ2-4	NA	CASSQLGQNKNIQYF	TGTGCCAGCAGCCAATTGGGACAAAACAAAAACATTCAGTACTTC
NA	TRBV5-1	TRBJ2-5	TRBD1	CASSSGQQKETQYF	TGCGCCAGCAGCTCGGGACAGCAAAAAGAGACCCAGTACTTC
NA	TRBV14	TRBJ1-4	TRBD1	CASSPSTGGSNEKLFF	TGTGCCAGCAGCCCTTCTACAGGGGGCTCTAATGAAAAACTGTTTTTT
NA	TRBV6-5	TRBJ2-3	NA	CASSYDWPSTDTQYF	TGTGCCAGCAGTTACGACTGGCCTAGCACAGATACGCAGTATTTT
NA	TRBV6-5	TRBJ1-5	TRBD1	CASRPTGDSQPQHF	TGTGCCAGCAGGCCGACAGGGGATAGTCAGCCCCAGCATTTT
NA	TRBV6-5	TRBJ1-6	TRBD1	CASRGAGTGNSPLHF	TGTGCCAGCAGAGGAGCCGGGACAGGGAATTCACCCCTCCACTTT
NA	TRBV18	TRBJ1-4	TRBD1	CASSLSTTGGEKLFF	TGTGCCAGCTCCCTCAGTACGACAGGGGGTGAAAAACTGTTTTTT
NA	TRBV5-1	TRBJ2-5	TRBD1	CASSLGQGQETQYF	TGCGCCAGCAGCTTGGGACAGGGCCAAGAGACCCAGTACTTC
NA	TRBV19	TRBJ2-6	TRBD1	CASSARRTGAGANVLTF	TGTGCCAGTAGTGCTCGAAGGACAGGGGCTGGGGCCAACGTCCTGACTTTC
NA	TRBV6-2/TRBV6-3	TRBJ1-2	NA	CASSSGPNYGYTF	TGTGCCAGCAGTTCTGGGCCCAACTATGGCTACACCTTC
once	TRBV6-5	TRBJ1-1	NA	CAIARGSQNTEAFF	TGTGCCATCGCGAGAGGGTCGCAGAACACTGAAGCTTTCTTT
NA	TRBV18	TRBJ1-4	TRBD1	CASSRDRGSTNEKLFF	TGTGCCAGCTCACGGGACAGGGGGTCAACTAATGAAAAACTGTTTTTT
NA	TRBV6-5	TRBJ2-7	TRBD1	CASSWGDRAYEQYF	TGTGCCAGCAGTTGGGGGGACAGGGCATACGAGCAGTACTTC